The sequence of this T cell receptor beta chain was determined in a study of blood T cell repertoires in COVID-19. The wider study: From the United States, Italy and Spain came samples of acute and convalescent COVID-19. T cells, B-cell-depleted T cells, or PBMCs supplied cDNA or gDNA.

Clones were read by immunoSEQ multiplex PCR, and TCRdb kept only the in-frame ones, dropping some. The sample lists about 200,000 clones; about 90% were seen once. Germline lookup yields CDR1 LNHDA and CDR2 SQIVND (reference sequence). The CDR3 consists of 16 residues. Turning to this clone: At one of its ends the junction is not consistent with the germline gene, which may arise from a read error.

Across about two dozen US areas, participants ranged in age from about 18 to 100 years. The sample consisted of PBMCs or T cells enriched from blood (not recorded which). This TCR was sampled from a woman aged 30 to 39 with acute COVID-19. The rearrangement links TRBV19 to TRBJ2-5, with 7 positions matching TRBD2. CDR3 nucleotides: TGTGCCAGCAGTAGTAGAGGACGGGGGGACTCGGAGACCCAGTACTTC. Amino acid sequence: CASSSRGRGDSETQYF.